These T cell receptor beta chains were read from a single sample in a study of blood T cell repertoires in COVID-19. The data were produced by immunoSEQ multiplex PCR, yet TCRdb's version contains in-frame clones alone and is incomplete. The sample has some 350,000 clones; about 83% are singletons. Sequenced sample: peripheral blood. The source of these receptors is a man aged 25 to 40 with active or convalescent COVID-19. The CDR3 runs from the conserved cysteine through the conserved F or W. A D gene is named only where the DNA matches it firmly. The size field is filled for only some rows; it gives once, few, many or a size class.

J gene: TRBJ1-5; D gene: .; clone size: once; V gene: TRBV2; CDR3 DNA: TGTGCCAGCAGGGAGGACAGCGGGGTTCATCAGCCCCAGCATTTT; CDR3 protein: CASREDSGVHQPQHF
J gene: TRBJ2-1; D gene: TRBD2; clone size: .; V gene: TRBV28; CDR3 DNA: TGTGCCAGCAGTTTACCTCTAGCGGGAGACTCCTACAATGAGCAGTTCTTC; CDR3 protein: CASSLPLAGDSYNEQFF
J gene: TRBJ2-1; D gene: .; clone size: .; V gene: TRBV30; CDR3 DNA: TGTGCCTGGAGTGTGGCATCTTTCAATGAGCAGTTCTTC; CDR3 protein: CAWSVASFNEQFF
J gene: TRBJ2-6; D gene: .; clone size: .; V gene: TRBV7-6; CDR3 DNA: TGTGCCAGCAGCTTAGCGTGGGGGTCGGGGAGGACCGGGGCCAACGTCCTGACTTTC; CDR3 protein: CASSLAWGSGRTGANVLTF
J gene: TRBJ2-7; D gene: .; clone size: .; V gene: TRBV15; CDR3 DNA: TGTGCCACCAGCAGTCCCCTCGGGACAAACGAGCAGTACTTC; CDR3 protein: CATSSPLGTNEQYF
J gene: TRBJ1-2; D gene: TRBD1; clone size: once; V gene: TRBV6-6; CDR3 DNA: TGTGCCAGCAGTTACACTCCGGGACAGTGGAACTATGGCTACACCTTC; CDR3 protein: CASSYTPGQWNYGYTF
J gene: TRBJ2-3; D gene: TRBD1; clone size: .; V gene: TRBV5-8; CDR3 DNA: TGTGCCAGCAGCTTGAGAGTGGGACAGTATCATACGCAGTATTTT; CDR3 protein: CASSLRVGQYHTQYF
J gene: TRBJ2-2; D gene: .; clone size: .; V gene: TRBV4-2; CDR3 DNA: TGTGCCAGCAGCCAAGGGCGGGGCCCCACCGGGGAGCTGTTTTTT; CDR3 protein: CASSQGRGPTGELFF
J gene: TRBJ1-2; D gene: TRBD1; clone size: .; V gene: TRBV30; CDR3 DNA: TGTGCCTGGAGTGGACAGGGGAGGGATGGCTACACCTTC; CDR3 protein: CAWSGQGRDGYTF
J gene: TRBJ2-7; D gene: .; clone size: .; V gene: TRBV27; CDR3 DNA: TGTGCCAGCTCCCTCGGAGATACCTACGAGCAGTACTTC; CDR3 protein: CASSLGDTYEQYF
J gene: TRBJ2-7; D gene: .; clone size: .; V gene: TRBV27; CDR3 DNA: TGTGCCAGCGGTGCCATATCTGGGACTCCTTACGAGCAGTACTTC; CDR3 protein: CASGAISGTPYEQYF
J gene: TRBJ1-2; D gene: TRBD1; clone size: .; V gene: TRBV9; CDR3 DNA: TGTGCCAGCAGCGGGACAGGGGGCGCGGGCTACACCTTC; CDR3 protein: CASSGTGGAGYTF
J gene: TRBJ1-5; D gene: TRBD1; clone size: .; V gene: TRBV7-2; CDR3 DNA: TGTGCCAGCAGCCTCCGGACAGGGGGTGACAATCAGCCCCAGCATTTT; CDR3 protein: CASSLRTGGDNQPQHF
J gene: TRBJ2-1; D gene: TRBD2; clone size: .; V gene: TRBV14; CDR3 DNA: TGTGCCAGCAGCCATTACCCCCGGGGCGGGGGGCGCAATGAGCAGTTCTTC; CDR3 protein: CASSHYPRGGGRNEQFF
J gene: TRBJ2-1; D gene: TRBD1; clone size: few; V gene: TRBV6-6; CDR3 DNA: TGTGCCAGCAGTTACTCGACAGGGCGCAATGAGCAGTTCTTC; CDR3 protein: CASSYSTGRNEQFF
J gene: TRBJ1-2; D gene: .; clone size: .; V gene: TRBV27; CDR3 DNA: TGTGCCAGCACTCCTGCTGGGCGCTATGGCTACACCTTC; CDR3 protein: CASTPAGRYGYTF
J gene: TRBJ2-3; D gene: .; clone size: .; V gene: TRBV9; CDR3 DNA: TGTGCCAGCAGCCCGAGGACTGGGACAGATACGCAGTATTTT; CDR3 protein: CASSPRTGTDTQYF
J gene: TRBJ2-7; D gene: TRBD2; clone size: .; V gene: TRBV4-2; CDR3 DNA: TGTGCCAGCAGCCAAGCCAGGGGGACTAGCGGGTACTACGAGCAGTACTTC; CDR3 protein: CASSQARGTSGYYEQYF
J gene: TRBJ1-2; D gene: TRBD1; clone size: few; V gene: TRBV5-1; CDR3 DNA: TGCGCCAGCAGCTCAATTACAGGGGGCGATGGCTACACCTTC; CDR3 protein: CASSSITGGDGYTF
J gene: TRBJ2-3; D gene: TRBD2; clone size: .; V gene: TRBV6-5; CDR3 DNA: TGTGCCAGCAGCTTTAGCGGGGGGGAGACAGATACGCAGTATTTT; CDR3 protein: CASSFSGGETDTQYF
J gene: TRBJ2-1; D gene: TRBD2; clone size: .; V gene: TRBV7-2; CDR3 DNA: TGTGCCAGCAGCTCCCTTAAGGCTAGCGGGACCTACAATGAGCAGTTCTTC; CDR3 protein: CASSSLKASGTYNEQFF
J gene: TRBJ1-2; D gene: TRBD1; clone size: .; V gene: TRBV24-1; CDR3 DNA: TGTGCCACCAGTGCCCGGACAGGGACCGGGGGGTATGGCTACACCTTC; CDR3 protein: CATSARTGTGGYGYTF
J gene: TRBJ2-1; D gene: TRBD2; clone size: .; V gene: TRBV6-2/TRBV6-3; CDR3 DNA: TGTGCCAGCAGTAACCCCTTACCTAGGCGGGAGTCGAATGAGCAGTTCTTC; CDR3 protein: CASSNPLPRRESNEQFF
J gene: TRBJ2-7; D gene: TRBD2; clone size: .; V gene: TRBV11-2; CDR3 DNA: TGTGCCAGCAGCCTCGGTGGGGGAGGGTACTACGAGCAGTACTTC; CDR3 protein: CASSLGGGGYYEQYF
J gene: TRBJ2-1; D gene: TRBD2; clone size: .; V gene: TRBV7-2; CDR3 DNA: TGTGCCAGCAGCTTACTAGCGGGGCCCTACAATGAGCAGTTCTTC; CDR3 protein: CASSLLAGPYNEQFF
J gene: TRBJ2-1; D gene: .; clone size: .; V gene: TRBV9; CDR3 DNA: TGTGCCAGCAGCGCGCATAGGAGCAATGAGCAGTTCTTC; CDR3 protein: CASSAHRSNEQFF
J gene: TRBJ1-1; D gene: .; clone size: few; V gene: TRBV7-3; CDR3 DNA: TGTGCCAGCAGCTTAGGATCGCACAGAATGAACACTGAAGCTTTCTTT; CDR3 protein: CASSLGSHRMNTEAFF
J gene: TRBJ2-3; D gene: .; clone size: once; V gene: TRBV11-3; CDR3 DNA: TGTGCCAGCAGTCGGTCAGGCCACACAGATACGCAGTATTTT; CDR3 protein: CASSRSGHTDTQYF
J gene: TRBJ2-6; D gene: .; clone size: .; V gene: TRBV5-4; CDR3 DNA: TGTGCCAGCAGCTTGGCAGGGGCTGGGGCCAACGTCCTGACTTTC; CDR3 protein: CASSLAGAGANVLTF
J gene: TRBJ2-1; D gene: TRBD1; clone size: few; V gene: TRBV9; CDR3 DNA: TGTGCCAGCAGCGCTCTGACAGGGGTTGGCAATGAGCAGTTCTTC; CDR3 protein: CASSALTGVGNEQFF
J gene: TRBJ1-5; D gene: .; clone size: .; V gene: TRBV28; CDR3 DNA: TGTGCCAGCAGTCTGCGAGACTATTATCAGCCCCAGCATTTT; CDR3 protein: CASSLRDYYQPQHF
J gene: TRBJ2-4; D gene: .; clone size: .; V gene: TRBV30; CDR3 DNA: TGTGCCTGGAGTTCCCTCAAAAACATTCAGTACTTC; CDR3 protein: CAWSSLKNIQYF
J gene: TRBJ1-2; D gene: .; clone size: .; V gene: TRBV18; CDR3 DNA: TGTGCCAGCTCACCCGACGGGGAGCGGGGCTACACCTTC; CDR3 protein: CASSPDGERGYTF
J gene: TRBJ1-1; D gene: .; clone size: once; V gene: TRBV3-1/TRBV3-2; CDR3 DNA: TGTGCCAGCAGCCGGGGGGAGACTGAAGCTTTCTTT; CDR3 protein: CASSRGETEAFF
J gene: TRBJ2-7; D gene: TRBD1; clone size: .; V gene: TRBV27; CDR3 DNA: TGTGCCAGCAGTCCTCAGGGGGCGGCTGCTGGCGAGCAGTACTTC; CDR3 protein: CASSPQGAAAGEQYF
J gene: TRBJ2-1; D gene: .; clone size: once; V gene: TRBV7-9; CDR3 DNA: TGTGCCAGCAGGAGTCGTGCGGGCATCTACAATGAGCAGTTCTTC; CDR3 protein: CASRSRAGIYNEQFF
J gene: TRBJ2-3; D gene: TRBD2; clone size: .; V gene: TRBV30; CDR3 DNA: TGTGCCTGGACCCTACGGGAGGGTGAGGTGGGCACAGATACGCAGTATTTT; CDR3 protein: CAWTLREGEVGTDTQYF
J gene: TRBJ2-7; D gene: TRBD1; clone size: once; V gene: TRBV4-2; CDR3 DNA: TGTGCCAGCAGCCAAGTCTCGACGGGACAGCTCTACGAGCAGTACTTC; CDR3 protein: CASSQVSTGQLYEQYF
J gene: TRBJ2-1; D gene: TRBD2; clone size: .; V gene: TRBV28; CDR3 DNA: TGTGCCAGCATAGGGAGGGGCTACAATGAGCAGTTCTTC; CDR3 protein: CASIGRGYNEQFF
J gene: TRBJ1-5; D gene: TRBD1; clone size: .; V gene: TRBV10-1; CDR3 DNA: TGCGCCAGCAGCACCGGGACAGGGGACCAGCCCCAGCATTTT; CDR3 protein: CASSTGTGDQPQHF
J gene: TRBJ2-7; D gene: TRBD2; clone size: .; V gene: TRBV19; CDR3 DNA: TGTGCCAGTAGTCCTAGCGGGCGCTACGAGCAGTACTTC; CDR3 protein: CASSPSGRYEQYF
J gene: TRBJ2-3; D gene: .; clone size: once; V gene: TRBV5-4; CDR3 DNA: TGTGCCAGCAGCCCGCGGGGTAGCGGACAAAGCACAGATACGCAGTATTTT; CDR3 protein: CASSPRGSGQSTDTQYF
J gene: TRBJ1-5; D gene: TRBD1; clone size: few; V gene: TRBV24-1; CDR3 DNA: TGTGCCACCAGTGATTCGTGGACAGGATCTAGCAATCAGCCCCAGCATTTT; CDR3 protein: CATSDSWTGSSNQPQHF
J gene: TRBJ1-2; D gene: .; clone size: .; V gene: TRBV5-4; CDR3 DNA: TGTGCCAGCAGCTTGGAGGCGGGGCGACTTGGGGCTGGCTACACCTTC; CDR3 protein: CASSLEAGRLGAGYTF
J gene: TRBJ2-1; D gene: .; clone size: .; V gene: TRBV10-2; CDR3 DNA: TGCGCCAGCAGTGAAAGGAGGGACAATGAGCAGTTCTTC; CDR3 protein: CASSERRDNEQFF
J gene: TRBJ1-1; D gene: TRBD1; clone size: once; V gene: TRBV9; CDR3 DNA: TGTGCCAGCAGAGCTCAGGGGGCTTTACTTACGGACACTGAAGCTTTCTTT; CDR3 protein: CASRAQGALLTDTEAFF
J gene: TRBJ2-3; D gene: .; clone size: .; V gene: TRBV7-9; CDR3 DNA: TGTGCCAGCAGCTTGCTCGCGGGAATGAATACGCAGTATTTT; CDR3 protein: CASSLLAGMNTQYF
J gene: TRBJ2-2; D gene: .; clone size: .; V gene: TRBV7-3; CDR3 DNA: TGTGCCAGCAGCCCTAAACCTAGGGGCACCGGGGAGCTGTTTTTT; CDR3 protein: CASSPKPRGTGELFF